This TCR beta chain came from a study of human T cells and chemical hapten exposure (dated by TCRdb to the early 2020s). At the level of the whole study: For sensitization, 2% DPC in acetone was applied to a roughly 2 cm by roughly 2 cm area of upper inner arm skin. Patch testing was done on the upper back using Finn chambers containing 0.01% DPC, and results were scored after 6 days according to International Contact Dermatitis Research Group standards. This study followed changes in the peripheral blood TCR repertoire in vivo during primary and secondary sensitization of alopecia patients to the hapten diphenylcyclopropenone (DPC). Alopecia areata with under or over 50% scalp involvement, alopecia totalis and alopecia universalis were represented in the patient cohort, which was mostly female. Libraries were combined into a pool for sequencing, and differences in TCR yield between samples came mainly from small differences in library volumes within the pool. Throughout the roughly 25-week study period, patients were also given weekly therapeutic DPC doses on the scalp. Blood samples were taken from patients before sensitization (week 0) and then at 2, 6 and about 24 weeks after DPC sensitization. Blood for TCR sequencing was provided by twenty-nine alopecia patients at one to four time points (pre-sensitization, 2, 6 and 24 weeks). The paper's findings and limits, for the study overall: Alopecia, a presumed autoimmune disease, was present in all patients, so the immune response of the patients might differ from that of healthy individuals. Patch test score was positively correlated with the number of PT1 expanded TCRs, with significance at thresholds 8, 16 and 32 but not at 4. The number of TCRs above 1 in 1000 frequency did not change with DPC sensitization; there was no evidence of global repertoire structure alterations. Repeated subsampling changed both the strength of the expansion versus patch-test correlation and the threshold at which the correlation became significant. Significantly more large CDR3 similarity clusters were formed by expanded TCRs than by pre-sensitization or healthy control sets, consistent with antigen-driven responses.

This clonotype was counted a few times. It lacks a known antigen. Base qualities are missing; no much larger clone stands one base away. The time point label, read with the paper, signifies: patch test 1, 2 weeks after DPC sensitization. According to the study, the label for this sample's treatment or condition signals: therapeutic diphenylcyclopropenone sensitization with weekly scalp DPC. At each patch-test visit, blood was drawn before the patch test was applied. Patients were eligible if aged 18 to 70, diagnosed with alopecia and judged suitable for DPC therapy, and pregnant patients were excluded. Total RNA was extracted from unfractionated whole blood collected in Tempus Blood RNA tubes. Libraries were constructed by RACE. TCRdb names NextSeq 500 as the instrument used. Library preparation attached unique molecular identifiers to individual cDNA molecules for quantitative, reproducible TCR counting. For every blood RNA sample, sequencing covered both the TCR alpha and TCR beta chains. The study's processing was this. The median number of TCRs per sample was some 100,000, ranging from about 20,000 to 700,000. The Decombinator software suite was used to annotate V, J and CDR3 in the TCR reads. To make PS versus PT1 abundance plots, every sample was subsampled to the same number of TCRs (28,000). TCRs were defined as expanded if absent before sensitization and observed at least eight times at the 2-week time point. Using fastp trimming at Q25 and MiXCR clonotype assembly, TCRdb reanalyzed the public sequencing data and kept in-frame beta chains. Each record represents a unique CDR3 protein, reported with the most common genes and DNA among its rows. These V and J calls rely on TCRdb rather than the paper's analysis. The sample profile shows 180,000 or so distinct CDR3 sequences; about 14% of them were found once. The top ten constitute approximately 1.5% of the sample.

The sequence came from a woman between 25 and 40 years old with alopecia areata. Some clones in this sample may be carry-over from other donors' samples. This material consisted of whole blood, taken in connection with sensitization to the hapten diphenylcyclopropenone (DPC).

CDR3 sequence: CASSLRSLAGRSGEQYF. The DNA sequence is as follows: TGTGCCAGCAGCTTACGGTCTCTAGCGGGACGTTCGGGCGAGCAGTACTTC. The chain is made from TRBV11-2 and TRBJ2-7; a stretch of 9 junction bases matches TRBD2. The CDR3, from cysteine to phenylalanine, totals 17 residues. The DNA shown is the 51-base CDR3, in frame from base 1. V has 2 bases trimmed and J has 6 bases trimmed; junction bases matching no gene number 14. The germline V gene supplies CDR1 SGHAT and CDR2 FQNNGV. The CDR3 plus the reference TRBV11-2 and TRBJ2-7 genes for the other parts give the full variable domain: EAGVAQSPRYKIIEKRQSVAFWCNPISGHATLYWYQQILGQGPKLLIQFQNNGVVDDSQLPKDRFSAERLKGVDSTLKIQPAKLEDSAVYLCASSLRSLAGRSGEQYFGPGTRLTVT.